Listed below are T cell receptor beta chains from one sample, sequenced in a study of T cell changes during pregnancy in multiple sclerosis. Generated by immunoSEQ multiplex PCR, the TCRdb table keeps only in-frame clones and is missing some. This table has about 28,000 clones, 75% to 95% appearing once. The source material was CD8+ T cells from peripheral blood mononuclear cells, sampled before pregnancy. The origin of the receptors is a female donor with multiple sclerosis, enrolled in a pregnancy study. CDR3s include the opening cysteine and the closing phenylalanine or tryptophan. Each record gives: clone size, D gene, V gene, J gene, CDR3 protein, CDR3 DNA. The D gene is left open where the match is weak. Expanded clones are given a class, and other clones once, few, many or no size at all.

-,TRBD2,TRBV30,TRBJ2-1,CAWTTLGEGYNEQFF,TGTGCCTGGACCACTTTGGGGGAGGGGTACAATGAGCAGTTCTTC
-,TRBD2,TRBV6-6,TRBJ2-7,CASSYSALTSWEQYF,TGTGCCAGCAGTTACTCCGCGCTGACTAGCTGGGAGCAGTACTTC
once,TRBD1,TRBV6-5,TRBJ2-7,CASSYSVGQESYEQYF,TGTGCCAGCAGTTACTCGGTGGGACAGGAATCCTACGAGCAGTACTTC
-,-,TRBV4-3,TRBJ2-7,CASSQGTTLPEQYF,TGCGCCAGCAGCCAAGGGACTACCCTGCCGGAGCAGTACTTC
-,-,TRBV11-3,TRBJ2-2,CASSSYRKTGELFF,TGTGCCAGCAGCTCCTACAGGAAAACCGGGGAGCTGTTTTTT
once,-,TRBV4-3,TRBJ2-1,CASSQDLAEYNEQFF,TGCGCCAGCAGCCAAGATCTAGCAGAATACAATGAGCAGTTCTTC
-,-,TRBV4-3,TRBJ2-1,CASSQDLETRVFSDEQFF,TGCGCCAGCAGCCAAGATCTGGAGACTAGGGTATTTTCCGATGAGCAGTTCTTC
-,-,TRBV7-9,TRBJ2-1,CASSSPGHQYNEQFF,TGTGCCAGCAGCTCTCCGGGACACCAATACAATGAGCAGTTCTTC
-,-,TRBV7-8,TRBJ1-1,CASSLSLGLTEAFF,TGTGCCAGCAGCCTCTCACTGGGGCTCACTGAAGCTTTCTTT
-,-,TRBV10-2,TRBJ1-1,CASTPGAGLTEAFF,TGCGCCAGCACCCCTGGGGCAGGGCTCACTGAAGCTTTCTTT
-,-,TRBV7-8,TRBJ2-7,CASSLAGAGPAYEQYF,TGTGCCAGCAGCTTAGCTGGGGCAGGACCCGCCTACGAGCAGTACTTC
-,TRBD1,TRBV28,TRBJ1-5,CASSFIAGGSNQPQHF,TGTGCCAGCAGTTTTATCGCAGGGGGCAGCAATCAGCCCCAGCATTTT
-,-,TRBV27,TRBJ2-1,CASSPQGGNNEQFF,TGTGCCAGCAGTCCACAGGGGGGGAACAATGAGCAGTTCTTC
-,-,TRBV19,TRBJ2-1,CASSMEHYNEQFF,TGTGCCAGTAGTATGGAGCACTACAATGAGCAGTTCTTC
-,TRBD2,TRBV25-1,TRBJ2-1,CASSEKTGLAANEQFF,TGTGCCAGCAGTGAAAAAACGGGACTAGCGGCCAATGAGCAGTTCTTC
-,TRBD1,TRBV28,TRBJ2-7,CASSSQGAQSYEQYF,TGTGCCAGCAGTTCCCAGGGGGCCCAATCCTACGAGCAGTACTTC
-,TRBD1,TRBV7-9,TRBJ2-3,CASSPWDSGTEKYF,TGTGCCAGCAGCCCGTGGGACAGTGGAACCGAAAAGTATTTT
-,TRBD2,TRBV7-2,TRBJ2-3,CASSLDLWRLAGAPDTQYF,TGTGCCAGCAGCTTAGATCTCTGGCGACTAGCGGGAGCACCAGATACGCAGTATTTT
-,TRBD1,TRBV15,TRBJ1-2,CATSSPSRDRGGYTF,TGTGCCACCAGCAGTCCAAGTCGGGACAGGGGTGGCTACACCTTC
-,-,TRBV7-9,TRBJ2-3,CASSHSPVESTDTQYF,TGTGCCAGCAGCCACTCCCCGGTTGAGAGCACAGATACGCAGTATTTT
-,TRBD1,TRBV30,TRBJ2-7,CAWNPGQGHYEQYF,TGTGCCTGGAACCCGGGACAGGGACACTACGAGCAGTACTTC
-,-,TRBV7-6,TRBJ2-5,CASSSEVADQETQYF,TGTGCCAGCAGCTCAGAGGTAGCGGACCAAGAGACCCAGTACTTC
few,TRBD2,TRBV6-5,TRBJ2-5,CASSGLAGAAETQYF,TGTGCCAGCAGCGGACTAGCGGGAGCGGCAGAGACCCAGTACTTC
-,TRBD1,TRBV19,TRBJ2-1,CASRLRQGANDEQFF,TGTGCCAGTAGGCTGAGACAGGGGGCTAACGATGAGCAGTTCTTC
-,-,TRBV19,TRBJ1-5,CATGGGNQPQHF,TGTGCCACCGGCGGTGGCAATCAGCCCCAGCATTTT
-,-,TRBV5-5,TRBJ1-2,CASSLGVGRSPHGYTF,TGTGCCAGCAGCTTGGGGGTAGGCAGGTCTCCCCATGGCTACACCTTC
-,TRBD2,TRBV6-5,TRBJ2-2,CASSYYTSGGAGELFF,TGTGCCAGCAGTTACTACACTAGCGGAGGGGCCGGGGAGCTGTTTTTT
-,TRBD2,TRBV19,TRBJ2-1,CASSWGEGPNEQFF,TGTGCCAGTAGTTGGGGGGAGGGCCCCAATGAGCAGTTCTTC
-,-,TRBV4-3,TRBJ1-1,CASSQAVQGYNTEAFF,TGCGCCAGCAGCCAAGCGGTACAGGGCTATAACACTGAAGCTTTCTTT
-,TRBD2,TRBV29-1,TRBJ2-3,CSVALALSTDTQYF,TGCAGCGTTGCACTAGCGTTAAGCACAGATACGCAGTATTTT
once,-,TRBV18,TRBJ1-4,CASSPADTNEKLFF,TGTGCCAGCTCACCAGCGGACACCAATGAAAAACTGTTTTTT
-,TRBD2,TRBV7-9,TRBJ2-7,CASSHLAGVGHEQYF,TGTGCCAGCAGCCACCTAGCGGGAGTTGGCCACGAGCAGTACTTC
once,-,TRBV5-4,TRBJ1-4,CASSQEQAGANEKLFF,TGTGCCAGCAGCCAAGAACAGGCAGGAGCTAATGAAAAACTGTTTTTT
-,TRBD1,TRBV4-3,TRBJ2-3,CASSPDRGSADTQYF,TGCGCCAGCAGCCCGGACAGGGGGTCGGCAGATACGCAGTATTTT
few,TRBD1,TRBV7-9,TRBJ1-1,CASSTDGQGDTEAFF,TGTGCCAGCAGCACCGACGGACAGGGGGACACTGAAGCTTTCTTT
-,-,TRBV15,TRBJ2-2,CASAEGGGNTGELFF,TGTGCCTCGGCCGAGGGAGGGGGGAACACCGGGGAGCTGTTTTTT
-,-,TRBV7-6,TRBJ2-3,CASTPLSPDRTQYF,TGTGCCAGCACCCCCCTGTCCCCAGATCGAACGCAGTATTTT
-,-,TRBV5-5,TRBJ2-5,CASSYPQGPETQYF,TGTGCCAGCAGCTATCCGCAGGGGCCAGAGACCCAGTACTTC
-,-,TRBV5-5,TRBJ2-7,CASSLVLGRHEQYF,TGTGCCAGCAGCTTGGTTTTGGGGAGGCACGAGCAGTACTTC
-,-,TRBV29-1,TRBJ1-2,CSVERAYGYTF,TGCAGCGTTGAGAGGGCCTATGGCTACACCTTC
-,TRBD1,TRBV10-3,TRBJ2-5,CAIKGASTETQYF,TGTGCCATCAAGGGGGCTTCCACCGAGACCCAGTACTTC
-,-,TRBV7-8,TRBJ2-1,CASSLQGYNEQFF,TGTGCCAGCAGCTTACAGGGTTACAATGAGCAGTTCTTC
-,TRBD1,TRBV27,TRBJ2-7,CASSPDRGGTYEQYF,TGTGCCAGCAGTCCCGACAGGGGGGGGACCTACGAGCAGTACTTC
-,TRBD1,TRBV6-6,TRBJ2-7,CASSTSDRGRNEQYF,TGTGCCAGCAGCACCTCAGACAGGGGTAGGAACGAGCAGTACTTC
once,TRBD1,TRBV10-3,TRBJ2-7,CAIAGTGKYEQYF,TGTGCCATTGCCGGGACAGGGAAATACGAGCAGTACTTC
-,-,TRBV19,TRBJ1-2,CASGAGSNYGYTF,TGTGCCAGTGGGGCGGGGTCGAACTATGGCTACACCTTC
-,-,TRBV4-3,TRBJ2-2,CASSQKPGLHTGELFF,TGCGCCAGCAGCCAAAAACCGGGACTCCACACCGGGGAGCTGTTTTTT
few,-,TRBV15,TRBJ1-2,CATSRDNPGNGYTF,TGTGCCACCAGCAGAGATAACCCAGGGAATGGCTACACCTTC
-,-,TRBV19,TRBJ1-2,CASSAAGALTNYGYTF,TGTGCCAGTAGTGCGGCAGGGGCGTTGACTAACTATGGCTACACCTTC
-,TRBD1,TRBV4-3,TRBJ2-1,CASSQSTGDYNEQFF,TGCGCCAGCAGCCAAAGCACAGGGGACTACAATGAGCAGTTCTTC
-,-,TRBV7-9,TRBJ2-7,CASSSVGGGFDEQYF,TGTGCCAGCAGCTCCGTAGGTGGGGGGTTCGACGAGCAGTACTTC
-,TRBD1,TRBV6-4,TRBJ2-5,CASSPPGRTGGIPGQETQYF,TGTGCCAGCAGTCCACCCGGAAGGACAGGGGGCATCCCCGGACAAGAGACCCAGTACTTC